Listed here is a single TCR beta chain. Antigen specificity is unknown. The junction departs from the called germline gene at one end, perhaps through a read error. The data belong to a study of breast tumors, draining lymph nodes, adjacent tissues. General study results and limits: Tumor repertoires ranked between lymph nodes and nontumor tissue in diversity, with V and J gene preferences. The data were judged consistent with most tumor T cells coming from lymph node and expanding in tumor. The lymph node origin of tumor T cells was framed as consistent with a hypothesis, not demonstrated. Luminal-like breast cancer showed significantly greater tumor-nontumor repertoire similarity than basal-like breast cancer did.

TCRdb independently ran MiXCR on the multiplex PCR reads; one entry per CDR3 protein. The table shows more than 50,000 distinct CDR3 sequences, with 57% occurring only once. CDR1 and CDR2 (germline): SGHKS, YYEKEE (reference sequence). The CDR3 loop spans 15 amino acids. This chain connects TRBV5-5 to TRBJ2-5, with TRBD2 matching over 8 bases. The sequence derives from a female donor with breast cancer. Some clones in this sample may be carry-over from other donors' samples. The sample taken for sequencing was breast tumor tissue. CDR3 residues: CASGGWRGAQEAQYF. In DNA, the CDR3 is TGTGCCAGCGGGGGTTGGCGGGGGGCCCAAGAGGCCCAGTACTTC.